One sample yielded the 8 T cell receptor beta chains listed below, sequenced in a study of human T cells and chemical hapten exposure. MiXCR was run by TCRdb on the RACE reads, yielding one entry per CDR3 protein. The table includes 300,000 to 450,000 distinct CDR3 sequences, about 5.4% detected once. Time point meaning: pre-sensitization, week 0. Treatment: therapeutic diphenylcyclopropenone sensitization with weekly scalp DPC. Material: whole blood, obtained in connection with sensitization to the hapten diphenylcyclopropenone (DPC). The receptors shown here come from a woman aged 18-29 years with alopecia areata. Some clones in this sample may be carry-over from other donors' samples.

The rearrangement links TRBV5-1 to TRBJ1-1; D may be TRBD1 (5 bases). V lost 0 bases and J 3 bases, leaving 15 bases between the germline ends. From germline, CDR1 is SGHRS and CDR2 YFSETQ. This CDR3 spans 16 amino acids. CDR3 sequence: CASSLARAKGDTEAFF. The CDR3 DNA reads TGCGCCAGCAGCTTGGCCAGGGCTAAGGGAGACACTGAAGCTTTCTTT. Combining the CDR3 with reference TRBV5-1 and TRBJ1-1 gives the whole variable domain KAGVTQTPRYLIKTRGQQVTLSCSPISGHRSVSWYQQTPGQGLQFLFEYFSETQRNKGNFPGRFSGRQFSNSRSEMNVSTLELGDSALYLCASSLARAKGDTEAFFGQGTRLTVV.

This clonotype showed up many times. V is TRBV20-1 and J is TRBJ1-3; 7 bases are shared with TRBD1. The germline V gene has CDR1 DFQATT and CDR2 SNEGSKA (reference sequence). J lost 3 bases, V lost 1 base, and 6 bases had no gene match. This CDR3 region has 15 residues. CDR3: CSARARQGFGNTIYF. CDR3 coding DNA: TGCAGTGCTAGAGCGAGACAGGGCTTTGGAAACACCATATATTTT.

A few counts support this clonotype. The chain uses TRBV4-1 and TRBJ1-1; D is uncertain. CDR1 is MGHRA, CDR2 YSYEKL, per germline. The CDR3 is 15 amino acids. The V and J ends lost 4 bases and 5 bases respectively, with 17 bases between them. The CDR3 nucleotides read TGCGCCAGCAGCCTCGAGGTCCAGAGGTCAACTGAAGCTTTCTTT. Its protein product is CASSLEVQRSTEAFF.

This rearrangement joins TRBV6-5 to TRBJ2-7; 11 bases map to TRBD2. The CDR3 contains 15 residues. With 7 bases clipped from V and 0 bases from J, the junction kept 5 bases outside the gene matches. The germline V gene has CDR1 MNHEY and CDR2 SVGAGI. The CDR3 loop reads CASTLAGGSSYEQYF. CDR3 DNA sequence: TGTGCCAGCACTCTAGCGGGGGGTAGCTCCTACGAGCAGTACTTC.

This clonotype was picked up a small number of times. The J gene is TRBJ1-2, the V gene TRBV12-3 or TRBV12-4; D unclear. V lost 1 base to trimming and J lost 5 bases, with 11 bases between them. CDR3 length: 14 residues. Here the CDR3 DNA reads TGTGCCAGCAGTTTAGGCACAGAGACATATGGCTACACCTTC. This sequence encodes CASSLGTETYGYTF.

This clonotype came up a few times. The rearrangement joins TRBV20-1 to TRBJ1-5; a possible D gene is TRBD1 (5 bases). CDR3 length equals 13 residues. Per germline, CDR1 DFQATT and CDR2 SNEGSKA (reference sequence). V lost 1 base, J lost 6 bases, and 10 bases lay in between. This chain's CDR3 is CSARVPGTQPQHF. CDR3 nucleotides: TGCAGTGCTAGAGTTCCAGGGACTCAGCCCCAGCATTTT.

In this sample, this clonotype turned up many times. The V and J genes are TRBV7-2 and TRBJ2-1; D is uncertain. Per the germline V gene, CDR1 is SGHTA and CDR2 is FQGNSA. V was trimmed by 4 bases and J by 7 bases, leaving 11 bases between them. The CDR3 loop spans 13 amino acids. The CDR3 sequence: CASSSEPRNEQFF. CDR3 bases: TGTGCCAGCAGCTCTGAACCGAGGAATGAGCAGTTCTTC.

This clonotype appeared many times. The V gene is TRBV7-9, the J gene TRBJ2-1; 14 bases match TRBD2. Trimming cost V 5 bases and J 9 bases; bases outside gene matches: 6. The CDR3 runs 15 residues. Germline V gene sequence: CDR1 SEHNR, CDR2 FQNEAQ (reference sequence). The CDR3 sequence: CASSRTSGGFAEQFF. The CDR3 nucleotides read TGTGCCAGCAGCCGGACTAGCGGGGGGTTCGCTGAGCAGTTCTTC.